This record looks at one TCR beta chain sequence and its context. Its antigen is not known. The data are from a study of cytomegalovirus exposure and HLA in healthy donors. The PCR was carried out with 60 Vbeta primers and 13 Jbeta primers. The protocol was immunoSEQ multiplex PCR, while the TCRdb copy is restricted to in-frame clones and leaves out a portion. The sample has about 110,000 clones, under 80% seen once. The V end was cut by 1 base, the J end by 7 bases, with 11 bases between. Germline CDR1 reads SGHTA; CDR2 reads FQGNSA. The CDR3 sequence is 14 residues long. Study conclusions and caveats: It was only CMV serostatus that was available as immune exposure information.

This TCR was recovered from a man aged 55-75 years in good health and CMV-seronegative. The V and J genes are TRBV7-2 and TRBJ2-1, with D tentatively TRBD2 (6 bases). Sequenced: PBMCs. CDR3 bases: TGTGCCAGCAGCTTAGGACTAGGTTTGAATGAGCAGTTCTTC. Translation gives CASSLGLGLNEQFF. The full variable domain, with the rest looked up from reference TRBV7-2 and TRBJ2-1, is GAGVSQSPSNKVTEKGKDVELRCDPISGHTALYWYRQSLGQGLEFLIYFQGNSAPDKSGLPSDRFSAERTGGSVSTLTIQRTQQEDSAVYLCASSLGLGLNEQFFGPGTRLTVL.